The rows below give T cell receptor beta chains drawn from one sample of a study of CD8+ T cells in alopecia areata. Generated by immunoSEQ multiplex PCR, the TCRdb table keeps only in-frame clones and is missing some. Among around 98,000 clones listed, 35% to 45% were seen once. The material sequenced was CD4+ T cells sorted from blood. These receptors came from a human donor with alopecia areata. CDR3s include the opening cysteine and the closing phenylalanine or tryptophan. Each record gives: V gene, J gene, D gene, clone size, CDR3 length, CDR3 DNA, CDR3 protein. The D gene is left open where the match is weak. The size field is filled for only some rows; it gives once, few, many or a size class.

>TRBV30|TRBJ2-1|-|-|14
TGTGCCCTGCGGGGCCCCTCCACCTACAATGAGCAGTTCTTC
CALRGPSTYNEQFF
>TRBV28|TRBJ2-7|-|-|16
TGTGCCAGCAGTTTGTCAGGAGGTTTGACATCCTACGAGCAGTACTTC
CASSLSGGLTSYEQYF
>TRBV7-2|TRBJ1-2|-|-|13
TGTGCCAGCAGCTTGGACAGAGACTATGGCTACACCTTC
CASSLDRDYGYTF
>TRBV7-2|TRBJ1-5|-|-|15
TGTGCCAGCAGCTTAGACGGGACGGAGCTAGAGGCCCAGCATTTT
CASSLDGTELEAQHF
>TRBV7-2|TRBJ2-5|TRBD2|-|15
TGTGCCAGCACCATAGCGGGGGAAATAGGGGAGACCCAGTACTTC
CASTIAGEIGETQYF
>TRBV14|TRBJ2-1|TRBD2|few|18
TGTGCCAGCAGCCAAGTTGGCGGCCTAGCGGGGGCCTACAATGAGCAGTTCTTC
CASSQVGGLAGAYNEQFF
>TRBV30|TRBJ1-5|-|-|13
TGTGCCTGGAGTCTAACAGGTGCTCAGCCCCAGCATTTT
CAWSLTGAQPQHF
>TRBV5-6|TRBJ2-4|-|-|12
TGTGCCAGCAGCTTGGCGGTGACCCCTCTGGCCTTC
CASSLAVTPLAF
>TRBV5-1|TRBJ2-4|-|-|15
TGCGCCAGCTGCCTAAGGGAGCCCGCCAAAAACATTCAGTACTTC
CASCLREPAKNIQYF
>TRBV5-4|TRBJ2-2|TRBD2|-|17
TGTGCCAGCAGCCCCTCCATAGCGGGGGGCAACACCGGGGAGCTGTTTTTT
CASSPSIAGGNTGELFF
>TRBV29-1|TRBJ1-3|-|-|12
TGCAGCGTGGCAGGGTCTGGAAACACCATATATTTT
CSVAGSGNTIYF